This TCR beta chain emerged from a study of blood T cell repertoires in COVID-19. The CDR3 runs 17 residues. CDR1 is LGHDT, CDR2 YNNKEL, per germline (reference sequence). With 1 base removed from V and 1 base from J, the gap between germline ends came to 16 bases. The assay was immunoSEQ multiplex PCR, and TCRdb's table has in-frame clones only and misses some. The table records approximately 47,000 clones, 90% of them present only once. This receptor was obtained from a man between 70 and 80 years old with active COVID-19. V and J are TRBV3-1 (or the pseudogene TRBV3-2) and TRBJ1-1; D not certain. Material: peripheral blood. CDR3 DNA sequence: TGTGCCAGCAGCCAAGTCCGGGGAAAGGCGGAGAACACTGAAGCTTTCTTT. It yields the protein CASSQVRGKAENTEAFF.